The next 15 T cell receptor beta chains were all read from a single sample in a study of identifying expanded T cells in peripheral blood. Sequencing was performed with immunoSEQ multiplex PCR; in TCRdb, only in-frame clones are kept and a portion is missing. Here the sample spans about 80,000 clones, around 83% being singletons. The sample taken for sequencing was blood. Receptors originate from a person aged 18-69 years in good health.

The chain carries TRBV28 and TRBJ1-1; D is unclear. The germline V gene has CDR1 MDHEN and CDR2 SYDVKM. The ends were cut back, 2 bases at V and 11 bases at J, with 12 bases in the middle. This CDR3 contains 12 residues. The CDR3 DNA reads TGTGCCAGCAGTTTACCCAGGCACGGTGCTTTCTTT. Residues: CASSLPRHGAFF.

This clone showed up just once. This chain joins TRBV19 and TRBJ1-1; possible D gene TRBD1, 5 bases. CDR1 is LNHDA and CDR2 is SQIVND in the germline V gene (reference sequence). The CDR3 sequence is 13 residues long. V lost 3 bases and J lost 6, with 11 bases in between. CDR3 region: CASSMGRQPEAFF. Here the CDR3 DNA reads TGTGCCAGTAGTATGGGACGGCAGCCTGAAGCTTTCTTT.

This rearrangement joins TRBV30 to TRBJ2-1, with D perhaps matching TRBD2 (6 bases). Germline V gene data show CDR1 as GTSNPN and CDR2 as SVGIG (reference sequence). The CDR3 loop spans 11 amino acids. V shed 3 bases and J shed 10 bases, with 10 bases lying between them. Here the CDR3 DNA reads TGTGCCTGGAGAGTAGGAGGGGAGCAGTTCTTC. Translated: CAWRVGGEQFF.

This clone was recorded once. The rearrangement joins TRBV13 to TRBJ2-5; 10 bases are shared with TRBD2. This CDR3 is 16 amino acids long. Germline V gene sequence: CDR1 PRHDT, CDR2 FYEKMQ (reference sequence). Trimming took 5 bases from V and 2 from J; bases not matched to a gene: 8. CDR3 protein: CASSESLAGVQETQYF. CDR3 bases: TGTGCCAGCAGCGAAAGCCTAGCGGGAGTTCAAGAGACCCAGTACTTC.

The chain joins TRBV5-6 to TRBJ2-1; 7 nucleotides line up with TRBD2. The CDR3 has 13 amino acids. Per germline, CDR1 SGHDT and CDR2 YYEEEE. V gave up 4 bases and J gave up 11 bases; unmatched junction bases: 9. The CDR3 is CASSPRREGQQFF. In DNA form, the CDR3 reads TGTGCCAGCAGCCCAAGAAGGGAGGGCCAGCAGTTCTTC.

V and J are TRBV7-3 and TRBJ2-2; D unclear. The CDR3 is 14 residues long. V was clipped by 1 base and J by 5 bases, with 8 bases between them. Germline CDR1 is SGHTA and CDR2 is FQGTGA. The CDR3 sequence is CASSLIPGTGELFF. CDR3 bases: TGTGCCAGCAGCTTAATCCCCGGAACCGGGGAGCTGTTTTTT. Looking up the rest from reference TRBV7-3 and TRBJ2-2 gives the full variable domain: GAGVSQTPSNKVTEKGKYVELRCDPISGHTALYWYRQSLGQGPEFLIYFQGTGAADDSGLPNDRFFAVRPEGSVSTLKIQRTERGDSAVYLCASSLIPGTGELFFGEGSRLTVL.

This rearrangement joins TRBV19 to TRBJ2-3; TRBD2 agrees at 9 bases. Germline V CDR1 and CDR2: LNHDA, SQIVND (reference sequence). The CDR3 is made up of 15 amino acids. J was trimmed by 6 bases and V by 6 bases; bases with no gene match: 10. The CDR3 DNA is TGTGCCAGTAGATTGCGGGAGGGCCTGGGGGATACGCAGTATTTT. Amino acid sequence: CASRLREGLGDTQYF.

This chain links TRBV30 with TRBJ1-5; D gene ambiguous. The CDR3 extends over 13 amino acids. The germline CDR1 and CDR2 sequences are GTSNPN and SVGIG (reference sequence). V lost 4 bases and J lost 0, with 7 bases in between. The CDR3 loop reads CAWNRYSNQPQHF. CDR3 bases: TGTGCCTGGAACAGATATAGCAATCAGCCCCAGCATTTT.

The J gene is TRBJ2-7, the V gene TRBV18; 9 bases align to TRBD2. This CDR3 comprises 17 residues. The trim removed 3 bases at V and 6 bases at J, leaving 15 bases unmatched. CDR1 and CDR2 (germline): KGHSH, LQKENI. In DNA, the CDR3 is TGTGCCAGCTCACCTTTACCACCCTACGGGACTAGCAGCGAGCAGTACTTC. Translation gives CASSPLPPYGTSSEQYF.

The chain recombines TRBV5-4 with TRBJ2-7, with a weak D call TRBD2 (6 bases). Germline CDR1 reads SGHNT; CDR2 reads YYREEE (reference sequence). This CDR3 has 14 amino acids. Trimming took 0 bases from V and 11 from J, leaving 18 bases between them. The CDR3: CASSLEAGLGEEYF. The CDR3, as DNA: TGTGCCAGCAGCTTGGAGGCAGGTTTAGGGGAGGAGTACTTC.

The CDR3 nucleotides read TGTGCCAGCAGCTTTACGGGAAACACCGGGGAGCTGTTTTTT. It specifies CASSFTGNTGELFF. The chain joins TRBV11-2 to TRBJ2-2; D is perhaps TRBD2 (5 bases). The V gene lost 3 bases and the J gene lost 2 bases, with 7 bases spanning the gap. Germline V gene data show CDR1 as SGHAT and CDR2 as FQNNGV. CDR3 length equals 14 residues.

This clone was seen once. The chain carries TRBV7-2 and TRBJ2-6, with D possibly TRBD1 on 5 matching bases. V lost 5 bases to trimming and J lost 0 bases, with 8 bases between them. This CDR3 has 15 residues. Germline V gives CDR1 SGHTA, CDR2 FQGNSA. The CDR3 loop reads CASSLDSSGANVLTF. CDR3 sequence (DNA): TGTGCCAGCAGCCTCGACAGCTCTGGGGCCAACGTCCTGACTTTC. The full variable domain, completed using reference TRBV7-2 and TRBJ2-6, is GAGVSQSPSNKVTEKGKDVELRCDPISGHTALYWYRQSLGQGLEFLIYFQGNSAPDKSGLPSDRFSAERTGGSVSTLTIQRTQQEDSAVYLCASSLDSSGANVLTFGAGSRLTVL.

In this sample, this clone turned up once. The chain employs TRBV21-1 and TRBJ1-5. TRBV21-1 is a pseudogene locus. CDR3 size: 17 residues. The CDR3 sequence: CASSIGGFSGRDQPQHF. CDR3 nucleotide sequence: TGTGCCAGCAGCATTGGGGGATTTTCGGGGCGCGATCAGCCCCAGCATTTT.

The chain is built from TRBV11-2 and TRBJ2-1; 14 nucleotides match TRBD2. This CDR3 contains 17 residues. The trim removed 5 bases at V and 6 bases at J, leaving 9 bases unmatched. From germline, CDR1 is SGHAT and CDR2 FQNNGV. The CDR3 DNA sequence: TGTGCCAGCAGCCCTAGCCCTGGGACTAGCGGGAGCAATGAGCAGTTCTTC. This sequence encodes CASSPSPGTSGSNEQFF.

The chain carries TRBV7-2 and TRBJ1-1; a possible D gene is TRBD1 (6 bases). V was trimmed by 6 bases and J by 1 base, leaving 12 bases between them. Looked up from germline, CDR1 is SGHTA and CDR2 is FQGNSA. The CDR3 is 14 amino acids. The CDR3 loop is CASSSGQSNTEAFF. The CDR3 nucleotides read TGTGCCAGCAGTTCTGGACAGTCGAACACTGAAGCTTTCTTT.